A few counts support the clone carrying this T cell receptor (beta chain). The antigen remains unidentified. The source of the sample is a study of T cell repertoires in cytomegalovirus infection. Study at large: Used in the study were CMV epitopes, some recently identified and HLA-C-restricted, others well-studied and HLA-B-restricted. An indication of both CMV infection and matching HLA type came from public TCR beta signatures. Overall study results and limits: Dominant in the ex vivo response were TCR beta clonotypes restricted by HLA-C and specific for CMV. Summed frequency of public TCR beta families distinguished CMV carriers with the relevant HLA.

The CDR3 contains 15 residues. V was clipped by 0 bases and J by 4 bases, with 11 bases between them. CDR1 and CDR2 (germline): MGHRA, YSYEKL. TCRdb re-called the reads through MiXCR, storing one row per CDR3 protein. The repertoire holds about 340,000 distinct CDR3 sequences, with almost 30% as singletons. This chain connects TRBV4-1 to TRBJ2-3, with D hard to call. This TCR derives from a human donor in good health (CMV status not recorded). Some clones in this sample may be carry-over from other donors' samples. The material sequenced was cultured PBMCs, taken from culture after CMV antigen stimulation. The CDR3 region has the DNA TGCGCCAGCAGCCAAGATGCCAGAAGCGCAGATACGCAGTATTTT. It yields the protein CASSQDARSADTQYF.